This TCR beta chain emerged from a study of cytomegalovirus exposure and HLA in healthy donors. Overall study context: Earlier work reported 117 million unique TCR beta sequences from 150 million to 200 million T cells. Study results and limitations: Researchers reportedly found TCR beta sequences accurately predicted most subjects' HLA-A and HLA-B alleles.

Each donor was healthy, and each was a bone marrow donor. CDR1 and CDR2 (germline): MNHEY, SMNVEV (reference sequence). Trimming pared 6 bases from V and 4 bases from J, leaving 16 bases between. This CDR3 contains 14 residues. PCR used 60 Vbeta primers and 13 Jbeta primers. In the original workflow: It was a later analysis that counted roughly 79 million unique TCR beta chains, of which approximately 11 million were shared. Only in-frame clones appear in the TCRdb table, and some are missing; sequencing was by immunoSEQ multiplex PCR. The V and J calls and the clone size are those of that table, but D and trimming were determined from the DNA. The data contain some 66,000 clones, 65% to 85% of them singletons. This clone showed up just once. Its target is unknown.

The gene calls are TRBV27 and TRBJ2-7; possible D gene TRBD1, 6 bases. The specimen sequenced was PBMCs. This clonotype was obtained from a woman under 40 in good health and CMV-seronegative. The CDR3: CASSSMGAPYEQYF. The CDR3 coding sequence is TGTGCCAGCAGCTCCATGGGGGCCCCTTACGAGCAGTACTTC.